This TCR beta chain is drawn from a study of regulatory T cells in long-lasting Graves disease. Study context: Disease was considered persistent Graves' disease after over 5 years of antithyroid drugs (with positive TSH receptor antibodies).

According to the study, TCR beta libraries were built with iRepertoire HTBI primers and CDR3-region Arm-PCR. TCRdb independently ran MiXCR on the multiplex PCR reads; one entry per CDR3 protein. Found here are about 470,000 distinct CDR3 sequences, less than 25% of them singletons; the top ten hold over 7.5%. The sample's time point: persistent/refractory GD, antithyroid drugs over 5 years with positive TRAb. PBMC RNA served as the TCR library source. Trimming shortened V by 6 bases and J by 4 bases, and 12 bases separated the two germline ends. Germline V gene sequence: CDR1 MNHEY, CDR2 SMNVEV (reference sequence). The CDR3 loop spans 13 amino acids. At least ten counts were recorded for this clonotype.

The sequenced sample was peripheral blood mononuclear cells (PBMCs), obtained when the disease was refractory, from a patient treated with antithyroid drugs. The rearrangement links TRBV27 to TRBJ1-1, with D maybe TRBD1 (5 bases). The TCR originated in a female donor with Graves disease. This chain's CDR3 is CASSLLGGTEAFF. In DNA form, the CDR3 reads TGTGCCAGCAGCTTACTGGGGGGCACTGAAGCTTTCTTT.